A single sample gave rise to the 20 T cell receptor beta chains below, sequenced in a study of blood T cells in healthy people across ages. Then a second PCR, running roughly 7 to 11 cycles, was carried out with a sample-barcoded 5' primer and a J-beta primer mix. One entry per CDR3 protein results from TCRdb running MiXCR on the 5' RACE reads. The sample records roughly 650,000 distinct CDR3 sequences, 32% being singletons. The sequencing sample was made of blood. These receptors all come from a woman of 80 years or more in good health.

With regard to this clonotype: A much larger clonotype is one base distant, so this may be a read error. V gene TRBV19 combines with J gene TRBJ2-3; no firm D call. Germline V gene sequence: CDR1 LNHDA, CDR2 SQIVND (reference sequence). This CDR3 has 15 residues. With 2 bases removed from V and 2 bases from J, the gap between germline ends came to 11 bases. The CDR3 protein is CASSIRRDYTDTQYF. CDR3 nucleotides: TGTGCCAGTAGTATACGACGCGATTACACAGATACGCAGTATTTT.

The chain joins TRBV5-1 to TRBJ2-3, with TRBD1 matching 7 bases. Losses at the gene ends were 1 base for V and 6 bases for J; bases not matched to a gene: 5. From germline, CDR1 is SGHRS and CDR2 YFSETQ. The CDR3 is 14 residues long. The DNA of the CDR3 is TGCGCCAGCAGCTTGATGACAGGGATGGATACGCAGTATTTT. Residues: CASSLMTGMDTQYF.

In this sample, this clonotype turned up many times. This chain connects TRBV7-2 to TRBJ2-5; no definite D call. CDR1 and CDR2 (germline): SGHTA, FQGNSA. The CDR3 totals 15 residues. Trimming removed 5 bases at V and 2 bases at J, with 15 bases between. The CDR3 sequence: CASSPTFSLQETQYF. The CDR3, as DNA: TGTGCCAGCAGCCCGACCTTTTCCTTACAAGAGACCCAGTACTTC.

In regard to this clonotype: One base away lies a much larger clone, so this may be a sequencing read error. The chain links TRBV7-9 to TRBJ1-2, with D perhaps TRBD1 (5 bases). The germline CDR1 and CDR2 sequences are SEHNR and FQNEAQ (reference sequence). The CDR3 has 16 amino acids. The CDR3 loop is CANSPRGTVEDYGYTF. The CDR3 coding sequence is TGTGCCAACAGCCCACGAGGGACGGTGGAGGACTATGGCTACACCTTC.

This clonotype was seen ten or more times. The chain uses TRBV7-8 and TRBJ2-3; TRBD2 aligns across 8 bases. In germline, CDR1 is SGHVS, CDR2 FQNEAQ. CDR3 length: 17 residues. V lost 5 bases, J lost 0 bases, and 10 bases stayed unmatched. The CDR3 nucleotides read TGTGCCAGCAGCCCTCGGGGTAGCGGGGCTAGCACAGATACGCAGTATTTT. It yields the protein CASSPRGSGASTDTQYF.

The J gene is TRBJ2-5, the V gene TRBV5-1; D is uncertain. V shed 0 bases and J shed 13 bases, with 13 bases lying between them. This CDR3 comprises 12 residues. Germline V gene lookup returns CDR1 SGHRS and CDR2 YFSETQ. CDR3 sequence: CASSLEAEVVYF. CDR3 DNA: TGCGCCAGCAGCTTGGAAGCAGAGGTCGTGTACTTC.

About this clonotype itself: A much larger clone lies a single base off, so this may be a read error. The J gene is TRBJ2-7, the V gene TRBV5-1; 9 bases fit TRBD1. V shed 3 bases, J shed 3 bases, and the junction held 4 bases outside the gene matches. The CDR3 has 14 amino acids. Germline values: CDR1 SGHRS, CDR2 YFSETQ. The CDR3 bases are TGCGCCAGCAGCTGGGACAGGGAGTACTACGAGCAGTACTTC. Protein product: CASSWDREYYEQYF.

The J gene is TRBJ2-5, the V gene TRBV20-1, with D uncertain. CDR3 length: 15 amino acids. V lost 6 bases to trimming and J lost 2 bases, with 19 bases between them. Germline CDR1 and CDR2: DFQATT and SNEGSKA (reference sequence). This CDR3 reads CSALKWAEKQETQYF. The CDR3 DNA sequence: TGCAGTGCCCTCAAATGGGCGGAAAAACAAGAGACCCAGTACTTC.

This clonotype was found a few times. This chain connects TRBV5-1 to TRBJ2-7; TRBD2 aligns across 8 bases. Per the germline V gene, CDR1 is SGHRS and CDR2 is YFSETQ. This CDR3 is built from 15 residues. The V and J ends lost 1 base and 5 bases, in that order; junction bases with no gene match: 8. The CDR3 DNA sequence: TGCGCCAGCAGCTTGTTGTCGGGGGGGACGGACGAGCAGTACTTC. Protein product: CASSLLSGGTDEQYF.

This clonotype showed up just once. Just one base apart from a much larger clone, this may be a read error. The chain has TRBV27 and TRBJ1-2; 7 bases align to TRBD1. The V gene end was trimmed by 6 bases and the J gene end by 6 bases; junction bases not matched to a gene: 10. CDR1 and CDR2 (germline): MNHEY, SMNVEV (reference sequence). CDR3 length equals 14 residues. The CDR3 is CASRIDRATNGYTF. Written as DNA, the CDR3 is TGTGCCAGCAGGATTGACAGGGCCACTAATGGCTACACCTTC.

This clonotype came up many times. The gene calls are TRBV12-3 or TRBV12-4 and TRBJ2-7; possibly TRBD1 or TRBD2 for D (5 bases each). The CDR3 is made up of 12 amino acids. V was pared by 6 bases and J by 6 bases, with 12 bases between. The CDR3 loop reads CASSRDPTEQYF. DNA of the CDR3: TGTGCCAGCAGCAGGGACCCCACCGAGCAGTACTTC.

This clonotype was seen repeatedly, ten times or more. The chain uses TRBV6-5 and TRBJ2-1; the D is unclear. CDR1 and CDR2 from the germline V gene are MNHEY and SVGAGI. Trimming took 5 bases from V and 0 from J, leaving 11 bases between them. This CDR3 comprises 15 residues. The CDR3 region is CASSRAGASYNEQFF. The CDR3 DNA sequence: TGTGCCAGCAGTCGGGCAGGAGCCTCCTACAATGAGCAGTTCTTC.

This clonotype was counted ten times or more. The chain uses TRBV6-6 and TRBJ1-4; D call uncertain. V was cut by 8 bases and J by 0 bases, with 10 bases left in between. Germline V gene lookup returns CDR1 MNHNY and CDR2 SVGAGI (reference sequence). This CDR3 is 14 amino acids long. CDR3 DNA sequence: TGTGCCAGCCGAGGACCTGCAACTAATGAAAAACTGTTTTTT. It encodes CASRGPATNEKLFF.

The table lists this clonotype with many counts. The chain has TRBV5-1 and TRBJ1-4; D not resolved. This CDR3 contains 17 residues. Trimming pared 0 bases from V and 1 base from J, leaving 13 bases between. Germline lookup yields CDR1 SGHRS and CDR2 YFSETQ. The CDR3 nucleotides read TGCGCCAGCAGCTTGGAAGGAGGGTCACGAACTAATGAAAAACTGTTTTTT. Its protein is CASSLEGGSRTNEKLFF.

Of note for this clonotype: Being one base from a much bigger clone, this may be a read error. The final CDR3 position lacks the conserved phenylalanine or tryptophan, pointing to a likely read error. CDR3 DNA: TGTGCCAGCAGTCAACAGGAGAACACTGAAGCTTTCCTT. This encodes CASSQQENTEAFL. The J gene is TRBJ1-1, the V gene TRBV2; TRBD1 might be the D (5 bases). The CDR3 length is 13 residues. V lost 5 bases, J lost 1 base, and 8 bases lay in between. Germline-derived CDR1 and CDR2 are SNHLY and FYNNEI.

Details on this clonotype: Since a much larger clone is just one base distant, this may be a read error. The J gene is TRBJ1-1, the V gene TRBV6-2 or TRBV6-3, with 10 bases that match TRBD1. This CDR3 comprises 13 residues. Germline loops: CDR1 MNHEY, CDR2 SVGEGT. The CDR3 sequence: CPSSLGTGVEAFF. DNA of the CDR3: TGTCCCAGCAGCCTCGGGACAGGGGTTGAAGCTTTCTTT.

This clonotype showed up just a few times. The genes are TRBV5-4 and TRBJ2-3, with TRBD2 identical over 16 bases. Per the germline V gene, CDR1 is SGHNT and CDR2 is YYREEE (reference sequence). There are 19 residues in the CDR3. The V gene end was trimmed by 7 bases and the J gene end by 2 bases; junction bases not matched to a gene: 13. This CDR3 reads CASPGRGLAGGLITDTQYF. The DNA of the CDR3 is TGTGCCAGCCCCGGGCGGGGACTAGCGGGGGGGCTAATCACAGATACGCAGTATTTT.

The V gene is TRBV6-1, the J gene TRBJ2-3; D not certain. Trimming pared 4 bases from V and 5 bases from J, leaving 10 bases between. Germline-derived CDR1 and CDR2 are MNHNS and SASEGT. The CDR3 is 13 amino acids. This chain's CDR3 is CASSASLGDTQYF. The CDR3 DNA reads TGTGCCAGCAGTGCGTCGTTGGGAGATACGCAGTATTTT.

This chain links TRBV6-1 with TRBJ2-7, with unresolved D. Trimming cost V 7 bases and J 3 bases, with 13 bases left between them. Per the germline V gene, CDR1 is MNHNS and CDR2 is SASEGT. This CDR3 is built from 13 residues. CDR3 sequence (DNA): TGTGCCAGCAACGCAACCCCGGACTACGAGCAGTACTTC. This codes for CASNATPDYEQYF.

At least ten counts were recorded for this clonotype. The chain uses TRBV7-2 and TRBJ2-7; D not certain. The V end lost 5 bases, the J end lost 4 bases, and 21 bases lay between the germline ends. Germline values: CDR1 SGHTA, CDR2 FQGNSA. The CDR3 consists of 16 residues. The CDR3 here is CASSRFPLTDGYEQYF. CDR3 bases: TGTGCCAGCAGCCGGTTTCCCCTTACGGACGGGTACGAGCAGTACTTC. Together with reference TRBV7-2 and TRBJ2-7, the CDR3 gives the full variable domain: GAGVSQSPSNKVTEKGKDVELRCDPISGHTALYWYRQSLGQGLEFLIYFQGNSAPDKSGLPSDRFSAERTGGSVSTLTIQRTQQEDSAVYLCASSRFPLTDGYEQYFGPGTRLTVT.